A selection of T cell receptor beta chains follows, all from one sample in a study of blood T cell repertoires in COVID-19. Here immunoSEQ multiplex PCR was the method, and the copy in TCRdb shows in-frame clones only, minus some. The sample has tens of thousands of clones; around 80% are singletons. Source material: peripheral blood. These receptors came from a man older than 75 with acute or convalescent COVID-19. The CDR3 runs from the conserved cysteine through the conserved F or W. The D gene is left open where the match is weak. Size tells how often a clone was seen (once, few, many) or the class of an expanded clone, and some rows leave it out.

>TRBD1|TRBJ1-2|TRBV2|-
TGTGCCAGCAGTAGAGCCAGGGGGCGGAACTATGGCTACACCTTC
CASSRARGRNYGYTF
>TRBD1|TRBJ2-7|TRBV6-6|-
TGTGCCAGCACCCCCAGGCAGGGACAGGGAAACTACGAGCAGTACTTC
CASTPRQGQGNYEQYF
>TRBD1|TRBJ2-6|TRBV5-1|-
TGCGCCAGCAGCTACGGGACAGTTTTTGTCTCTGGGGCCAACGTCCTGACTTTC
CASSYGTVFVSGANVLTF
>-|TRBJ1-4|TRBV5-1|-
TGCGCCAGCAGCTTATTTACGGACTATAATGAAAAACTGTTTTTT
CASSLFTDYNEKLFF
>TRBD2|TRBJ2-7|TRBV7-9|-
TGTGCCAGCAGCCTCGGGACTAGCGGAGTCTACGAGCAGTACTTC
CASSLGTSGVYEQYF
>TRBD2|TRBJ2-7|TRBV6-2/TRBV6-3|-
TGTGCCAGCAGTCCCCGGACTAGCGGGGGCCATTACGAGCAGTACTTC
CASSPRTSGGHYEQYF
>TRBD2|TRBJ2-7|TRBV18|-
TGTGCCAGCTCACGGACTAGCGGGGGTGACGAGCAGTACTTC
CASSRTSGGDEQYF
>TRBD1|TRBJ2-6|TRBV5-1|-
TGCGCCAGCAGCTTAACAGGGGCTGGGGCCAACGTCCTGACTTTC
CASSLTGAGANVLTF
>-|TRBJ1-6|TRBV25-1|-
TGTGCCAGCAGTGTAACGGGAGATTCACCCCTCCACTTT
CASSVTGDSPLHF
>-|TRBJ2-7|TRBV29-1|-
TGCAGCGTTGAAGACGGGCAGGGAGGCTCCTACGAGCAGTACTTC
CSVEDGQGGSYEQYF
>TRBD1|TRBJ1-6|TRBV15|-
TGTGCCACCAGCAGAGAGGACAGGGGTAATTCACCCCTCCACTTT
CATSREDRGNSPLHF
>TRBD1|TRBJ2-7|TRBV5-1|-
TGCGCCAGCAGCCCGGGACAGATAACCTACGAGCAGTACTTC
CASSPGQITYEQYF
>-|TRBJ1-1|TRBV5-4|few
TGTGCCAGCAGCTTGGAGAGTCGCACTGAAGCTTTCTTT
CASSLESRTEAFF
>-|TRBJ1-1|TRBV9|-
TGTGCCAGCAGCCCCCCCACAGGGCCGGGGGAAGCTTTCTTT
CASSPPTGPGEAFF
>TRBD2|TRBJ2-5|TRBV7-9|few
TGTGCCAGCAGCTTCCGTGGCGGGGGGTTGGAGACCCAGTACTTC
CASSFRGGGLETQYF
>-|TRBJ1-4|TRBV9|-
TGTGCCAGCAGCGTAGGATTTACGGATGAAAAACTGTTTTTT
CASSVGFTDEKLFF
>-|TRBJ1-5|TRBV5-8|-
TGTGCCAGCAGCTTTCGGACCGGGGGGTCGGGCAATCAGCCCCAGCATTTT
CASSFRTGGSGNQPQHF
>-|TRBJ1-2|TRBV4-1|few
TGCGCCAGCAGCCAGAGAGGATTACGAGGTGGCTACACCTTC
CASSQRGLRGGYTF
>-|TRBJ2-5|TRBV7-3|-
TGTGCCAGCAGCTCAGGGAATGGGGAGACCCAGTACTTC
CASSSGNGETQYF
>TRBD2|TRBJ2-5|TRBV19|once
TGTGCCAGTAGTACGGGACTAGCGGGTCAAGAGACCCAGTACTTC
CASSTGLAGQETQYF
>-|TRBJ1-5|TRBV12-5|-
TGTGCTAGTGGTTTCTCCGAGGGCCTTAGCAATCAGCCCCAGCATTTT
CASGFSEGLSNQPQHF
>-|TRBJ2-5|TRBV6-5|-
TGTGCCAGCAGTTACACCCGGGGCCAAGAGACCCAGTACTTC
CASSYTRGQETQYF
>-|TRBJ2-1|TRBV5-6|few
TGTGCCAGCAGCTTCCGGGGGTTGACCTACAATGAGCAGTTCTTC
CASSFRGLTYNEQFF
>-|TRBJ2-7|TRBV2|-
TGTGCCAGCAGAGAAAGTACCGGGACTGGGCGGTACGAGCAGTACTTC
CASRESTGTGRYEQYF
>-|TRBJ1-1|TRBV30|few
TGTGCCTGGAGTATCCTTGGACTCGGGAACACTGAAGCTTTCTTT
CAWSILGLGNTEAFF
>-|TRBJ1-4|TRBV6-5|-
TGTGCCAGCAGTTCCCTCGAGCGAGCAACTAATGAAAAACTGTTTTTT
CASSSLERATNEKLFF